The table lists the clone carrying this TCR beta chain with a few counts. Profiling relied on immunoSEQ multiplex PCR, and the TCRdb table lists in-frame clones only, not all of them. The sample lists 150,000 to 200,000 clones, around 87% occurring once. Recruited during active infection, patients (from Seattle) were subsequently followed longitudinally. This entry belongs to a study of blood T cell repertoires in COVID-19. CDR1 SNHLY and CDR2 FYNNEI come from the germline V gene. The V and J ends lost 3 bases and 5 bases, in that order; junction bases with no gene match: 7. The CDR3 runs 14 residues.

Material for sequencing was peripheral blood. The sequence was collected from a woman aged 70 to 79 with COVID-19, enrolled during active disease. The V call is TRBV2, the J call TRBJ2-7, with TRBD1 identical over 7 bases. CDR3 in DNA: TGTGCCAGCAGTGAGACAGGGACCCATCACGAGCAGTACTTC. It specifies CASSETGTHHEQYF.